This TCR beta chain was identified in a study of blood T cell repertoires in COVID-19. Study-wide context: Material from acute and convalescent COVID-19 was sourced from the United States, Italy and Spain. Sources were T cells, B-cell-depleted T cells, or PBMCs; the material itself was cDNA or gDNA.

The protocol was immunoSEQ multiplex PCR, while the TCRdb copy is restricted to in-frame clones and leaves out a portion. The table has over 130,000 clones, 70% to 90% seen once; the top ten hold 9.5% to 11%. Sample: peripheral blood. The TCR originated in an elderly woman with acute or convalescent COVID-19.

The CDR3 sequence is CASSVDQYNEQFF. The DNA for the CDR3 is TGTGCCAGCAGCGTAGACCAGTACAATGAGCAGTTCTTC. The V call is TRBV9, the J call TRBJ2-1; D gene unclear. This CDR3 contains 13 residues. Germline-derived CDR1 and CDR2 are SGDLS and YYNGEE. Trimming removed 0 bases at V and 4 bases at J, with 5 bases between.